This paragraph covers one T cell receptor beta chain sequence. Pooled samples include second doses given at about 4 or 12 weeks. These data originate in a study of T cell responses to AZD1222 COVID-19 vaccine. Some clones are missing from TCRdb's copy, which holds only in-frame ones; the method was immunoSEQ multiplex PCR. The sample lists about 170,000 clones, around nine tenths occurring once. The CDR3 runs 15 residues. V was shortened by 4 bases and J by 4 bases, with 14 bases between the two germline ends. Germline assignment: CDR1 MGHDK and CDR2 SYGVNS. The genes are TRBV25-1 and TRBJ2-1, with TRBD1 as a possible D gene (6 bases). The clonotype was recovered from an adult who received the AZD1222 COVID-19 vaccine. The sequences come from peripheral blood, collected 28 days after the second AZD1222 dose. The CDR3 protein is CASSASGTLYNEQFF. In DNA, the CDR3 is TGTGCCAGCAGTGCGTCCGGGACACTGTACAATGAGCAGTTCTTC.